A selection of T cell receptor beta chains follows, all from one sample in a study of immune heterogeneity within non-small cell lung tumors. TCRdb itself ran the multiplex PCR reads through MiXCR, one entry per CDR3 protein. The table has about 6,100 distinct CDR3 sequences, 22% seen once. Sequencing was done on a sample of lung tumor tissue. The receptors shown here come from a female donor with non-small cell lung cancer. Both conserved end residues are part of each CDR3. The D gene is left open where the match is weak. Rows give clone size only sometimes, using once, few, many, or a class for an expanded clone.

clone size	V gene	D gene	J gene	CDR3 protein	CDR3 DNA
medium-sized	TRBV6-1	TRBD2	TRBJ2-2	CASSAAGVGELFF	TGTGCCAGCAGTGCTGCGGGGGTCGGGGAGCTGTTTTTT
large	TRBV19	NA	TRBJ1-1	CASSIGTEAFF	TGTGCCAGTAGTATCGGGACTGAAGCTTTCTTT
few	TRBV20-1	NA	TRBJ2-7	CSASPPHSLSYEQYF	TGCAGTGCTAGCCCCCCTCACAGCCTCTCCTACGAGCAGTACTTC
medium-sized	TRBV10-3	NA	TRBJ1-1	CAITPDENTEAFF	TGTGCCATCACACCAGATGAGAACACTGAAGCTTTCTTT
NA	TRBV29-1	TRBD2	TRBJ2-3	CSDTVAGRTDTQYF	TGCAGCGACACGGTAGCGGGACGTACAGATACGCAGTATTTT
few	TRBV3-1	NA	TRBJ2-1	CASSQEALNYNEQFF	TGTGCCAGCAGCCAAGAGGCATTAAACTACAATGAGCAGTTCTTC
few	TRBV20-1	TRBD2	TRBJ2-5	CSARVGSGIEETQYF	TGCAGTGCTAGGGTGGGCAGCGGGATTGAAGAGACCCAGTACTTC
few	TRBV20-1	NA	TRBJ2-3	CSASSGRGTDTQYF	TGCAGTGCTTCATCCGGGAGAGGCACAGATACGCAGTATTTT
medium-sized	TRBV12-3/TRBV12-4	TRBD2	TRBJ2-3	CASSSKSMSSGSTDTQYF	TGTGCCAGCAGTTCGAAATCGATGTCTAGCGGTAGCACAGATACGCAGTATTTT
NA	TRBV2	NA	TRBJ1-2	CASSKAGGGLANYGYTF	TGTGCCAGCAGTAAGGCCGGTGGGGGCCTAGCTAACTATGGCTACACCTTC
medium-sized	TRBV9	NA	TRBJ2-7	CASSPSGTGNEQYF	TGTGCCAGCAGCCCTTCGGGGACGGGTAACGAGCAGTACTTC
few	TRBV4-1	TRBD2	TRBJ2-5	CASSQEVASGIIHAHQETQYF	TGCGCCAGCAGCCAAGAAGTCGCTAGCGGGATAATACATGCTCACCAAGAGACCCAGTACTTC
medium-sized	TRBV14	NA	TRBJ1-1	CASSPWLSTEAFF	TGTGCCAGCAGCCCGTGGTTGTCCACTGAAGCTTTCTTT
medium-sized	TRBV5-1	TRBD1	TRBJ2-7	CASSPGTGTSYEQYF	TGCGCCAGCAGCCCTGGGACAGGGACTTCATACGAGCAGTACTTC
NA	TRBV11-2	NA	TRBJ1-5	CASRQSDSDGPQHF	TGTGCCAGCAGACAAAGTGACAGTGATGGGCCCCAGCATTTT
medium-sized	TRBV19	NA	TRBJ1-1	CATRAGMNTEAFF	TGTGCCACAAGGGCAGGGATGAACACTGAAGCTTTCTTT
NA	TRBV6-2/TRBV6-3	TRBD2	TRBJ2-7	CASSYFALSGGSYKQYF	TGTGCCAGCAGTTACTTTGCCCTCAGCGGGGGCTCCTACAAGCAGTACTTC
few	TRBV5-1	NA	TRBJ2-1	CASSDYNEQFF	TGCGCCAGCAGCGATTACAATGAGCAGTTCTTC